This is a list of T cell receptor beta chains from one sample in a study of blood T cell repertoires in COVID-19. Clones were read by immunoSEQ multiplex PCR, and TCRdb kept only the in-frame ones, dropping some. This repertoire shows fewer than 200,000 clones, roughly 80% found once; its top ten account for around 6.9%. The sequencing sample was made of peripheral blood. The receptors were sampled from a man aged 55 to 70 with acute or convalescent COVID-19. The CDR3 runs from the conserved cysteine through the conserved F or W. A D gene is named only where the DNA matches it firmly. Rows may omit the clone size; those that give it use once, few, many or a size class.

TRBV24-1	-	few	TRBJ2-3	CATSDPAVGTQYF	TGTGCCACCAGTGATCCCGCGGTAGGTACGCAGTATTTT
TRBV30	-	-	TRBJ2-1	CAWDTNIRGEQFF	TGTGCCTGGGACACTAACATCCGGGGTGAGCAGTTCTTC
TRBV30	-	-	TRBJ1-4	CAWRRNFRSIKLFF	TGTGCCTGGAGAAGAAATTTCCGGTCAATAAAACTGTTTTTT
TRBV19	-	-	TRBJ1-1	CASKVNWDGGTEAFF	TGTGCCAGTAAGGTTAATTGGGACGGAGGGACTGAAGCTTTCTTT
TRBV7-2	-	once	TRBJ2-1	CASSFAAGGYNEQFF	TGTGCCAGCAGCTTCGCGGCTGGCGGATACAATGAGCAGTTCTTC
TRBV18	TRBD1	-	TRBJ1-2	CASSPGGQGSYGYTF	TGTGCCAGCTCACCAGGGGGACAGGGAAGCTATGGCTACACCTTC
TRBV11-2	-	-	TRBJ2-2	CASSLLGDTGELFF	TGTGCCAGCAGCTTGTTGGGAGACACCGGGGAGCTGTTTTTT
TRBV6-5	-	-	TRBJ2-1	CASSPGESSYNEQFF	TGTGCCAGCAGCCCCGGAGAGAGCTCCTACAATGAGCAGTTCTTC
TRBV9	-	-	TRBJ2-1	CASSVSSIGNEQFF	TGTGCCAGCAGCGTAAGTAGTATTGGTAATGAGCAGTTCTTC
TRBV5-4	TRBD1	-	TRBJ2-2	CASSLPGQGGLGELFF	TGTGCCAGCAGCCTGCCGGGACAGGGGGGCTTAGGGGAGCTGTTTTTT
TRBV10-3	TRBD1	-	TRBJ1-4	CAISESTGRGEEKLFF	TGTGCCATCAGTGAGTCGACTGGCAGGGGGGAAGAAAAACTGTTTTTT
TRBV10-2	TRBD1	-	TRBJ1-2	CASKLGQAYGYTF	TGCGCCAGTAAGCTCGGACAGGCCTATGGCTACACCTTC
TRBV5-1	-	-	TRBJ1-4	CASSLGPTGNEKLFF	TGCGCCAGCAGCTTAGGTCCCACCGGGAATGAAAAACTGTTTTTT
TRBV7-2	TRBD2	-	TRBJ2-7	CASSFPGTIYEQYF	TGTGCCAGCAGCTTCCCCGGGACTATCTACGAGCAGTACTTC
TRBV18	TRBD1	-	TRBJ2-2	CASSPRQGATGELFF	TGTGCCAGCTCACCGAGGCAGGGGGCCACCGGGGAGCTGTTTTTT
TRBV2	-	-	TRBJ1-1	CASTLFPTVNTEAFF	TGTGCCAGCACTCTATTCCCGACAGTGAACACTGAAGCTTTCTTT
TRBV12-5	TRBD1	-	TRBJ1-3	CASGPPGTGLGNTIYF	TGTGCTAGTGGTCCGCCCGGGACAGGGCTGGGGAACACCATATATTTT
TRBV4-1	-	-	TRBJ2-1	CASSQADSSSYNEQFF	TGCGCCAGCAGCCAAGCTGACTCGAGCTCCTACAATGAGCAGTTCTTC
TRBV19	TRBD2	few	TRBJ2-5	CASSRLAGGPQETQYF	TGTGCCAGTAGTCGTCTAGCGGGAGGGCCACAAGAGACCCAGTACTTC
TRBV19	TRBD1	-	TRBJ1-1	CASSTQGAGNTEAFF	TGTGCCAGTAGTACCCAGGGGGCCGGGAACACTGAAGCTTTCTTT
TRBV4-2	-	-	TRBJ1-2	CASSQEERGSGYGYTF	TGTGCCAGCAGCCAAGAAGAGCGCGGCTCTGGCTATGGCTACACCTTC
TRBV2	-	-	TRBJ2-5	CASSEYGQETQYF	TGTGCCAGCAGTGAATACGGCCAAGAGACCCAGTACTTC
TRBV3-1/TRBV3-2	TRBD2	-	TRBJ2-1	CASSLAAGANEQFF	TGTGCCAGCAGCTTGGCAGCGGGGGCAAATGAGCAGTTCTTC
TRBV7-2	-	few	TRBJ2-7	CASSSEASYEQYF	TGTGCCAGCAGCTCGGAGGCCAGCTACGAGCAGTACTTC
TRBV4-2	-	-	TRBJ1-1	CASSQDWSTEAFF	TGTGCCAGCAGCCAAGATTGGAGCACTGAAGCTTTCTTT
TRBV9	TRBD1	-	TRBJ1-4	CASSVGGQGNEKLFF	TGTGCCAGCAGCGTAGGCGGACAGGGTAATGAAAAACTGTTTTTT
TRBV6-5	-	-	TRBJ2-7	CATSEVFGGYEQYF	TGTGCCACCTCTGAGGTATTCGGGGGTTACGAGCAGTACTTC
TRBV27	TRBD1	-	TRBJ1-4	CASSFNGGTGTEKLFF	TGTGCCAGCAGTTTCAATGGTGGGACAGGGACTGAAAAACTGTTTTTT
TRBV18	TRBD1	-	TRBJ1-5	CASSYDRDQPQHF	TGTGCCAGCTCGTACGACAGGGACCAGCCCCAGCATTTT
TRBV27	TRBD1	-	TRBJ2-2	CASSLDRASGELFF	TGTGCCAGCAGTTTAGACAGGGCGTCCGGGGAGCTGTTTTTT
TRBV7-2	-	once	TRBJ2-5	CASSLGYTSYMETQYF	TGTGCCAGCAGCTTAGGATATACTAGTTATATGGAGACCCAGTACTTC
TRBV6-5	-	once	TRBJ1-5	CASSQQGWHQPQHF	TGTGCCAGCAGTCAACAGGGTTGGCATCAGCCCCAGCATTTT
TRBV2	TRBD1	few	TRBJ2-1	CASNNRDSHNEQFF	TGTGCCAGCAACAATAGGGACAGCCACAATGAGCAGTTCTTC
TRBV11-3	-	-	TRBJ1-2	CASSLDKARQLNYGYTF	TGTGCCAGCAGCTTAGATAAGGCCCGACAGCTTAACTATGGCTACACCTTC
TRBV5-1	TRBD2	-	TRBJ2-5	CASSLGTSQETQYF	TGCGCCAGCAGCTTGGGGACTAGCCAAGAGACCCAGTACTTC
TRBV30	TRBD1	-	TRBJ1-1	CAWRKPRGVTEAFF	TGTGCCTGGAGAAAACCCAGGGGGGTCACTGAAGCTTTCTTT
TRBV15	-	-	TRBJ2-6	CATSRVWGVSGANVLTF	TGTGCCACCAGCAGAGTGTGGGGGGTCTCTGGGGCCAACGTCCTGACTTTC
TRBV30	-	-	TRBJ1-1	CAWSVSTEPFF	TGTGCCTGGAGTGTGTCTACCGAACCTTTCTTT
TRBV5-7	-	-	TRBJ2-3	CASSRDILTTDTQYF	TGTGCCAGCAGCCGCGATATACTTACCACAGATACGCAGTATTTT
TRBV4-1	-	-	TRBJ1-6	CASSQVVHLPSRYSSYNSPLHF	TGCGCCAGCAGCCAAGTAGTTCACCTACCTTCCCGGTATAGCTCCTATAATTCACCCCTCCACTTT
TRBV30	TRBD1	-	TRBJ1-1	CAFGQGSTEAFF	TGTGCCTTTGGACAGGGAAGCACTGAAGCTTTCTTT
TRBV3-1/TRBV3-2	-	-	TRBJ2-7	CASSPGQYSYEQYF	TGTGCCAGCAGCCCCGGACAGTACTCCTACGAGCAGTACTTC
TRBV5-6	TRBD1	-	TRBJ1-2	CASSSITGVPLSGYTF	TGTGCCAGCAGCTCGATAACAGGGGTCCCCCTTAGTGGCTACACCTTC
TRBV10-3	TRBD1	-	TRBJ2-3	CAIRGTGSTDTQYF	TGTGCCATCAGGGGGACAGGGAGCACAGATACGCAGTATTTT
TRBV2	-	-	TRBJ1-6	CASSGGLLSPLHF	TGTGCCAGCAGTGGAGGGTTACTATCACCCCTCCACTTT